This is a list of T cell receptor beta chains from one sample in a study of shared clonotypes between healthy human individuals. Here immunoSEQ multiplex PCR was the method, and the copy in TCRdb shows in-frame clones only, minus some. This sample has fewer than 1.8 million clones, with approximately 98.5% found just once. Sequencing was performed on naive CD4+ T cells sorted from blood. These TCRs come from a man between 25 and 39 years old in good health. The CDR3 runs from the conserved cysteine through the conserved F or W. Each record gives: D gene, J gene, clone size, V gene, CDR3 protein, CDR3 DNA. The D gene is left open where the match is weak. Rows give clone size only sometimes, using once, few, many, or a class for an expanded clone.

D gene: TRBD2
J gene: TRBJ2-3
clone size: .
V gene: TRBV30
CDR3 protein: CAWTPTSGVLSTDTQYF
CDR3 DNA: TGTGCCTGGACCCCGACTAGCGGGGTCCTTAGCACAGATACGCAGTATTTT

D gene: .
J gene: TRBJ2-7
clone size: .
V gene: TRBV6-5
CDR3 protein: CASSDPGLSYEQYF
CDR3 DNA: TGTGCCAGCAGTGACCCGGGGCTCTCCTACGAGCAGTACTTC

D gene: .
J gene: TRBJ2-7
clone size: .
V gene: TRBV11-1
CDR3 protein: CASSSLGSPTYEQYF
CDR3 DNA: TGTGCCAGCAGTTCATTAGGGAGTCCTACCTACGAGCAGTACTTC

D gene: TRBD2
J gene: TRBJ2-1
clone size: .
V gene: TRBV19
CDR3 protein: CASSPKLAGVINEQFF
CDR3 DNA: TGTGCCAGTAGCCCGAAACTAGCGGGAGTCATCAATGAGCAGTTCTTC

D gene: .
J gene: TRBJ2-7
clone size: .
V gene: TRBV28
CDR3 protein: CASSSPGHEQYF
CDR3 DNA: TGTGCCAGCAGCTCCCCGGGCCACGAGCAGTACTTC

D gene: .
J gene: TRBJ2-3
clone size: .
V gene: TRBV5-8
CDR3 protein: CASSLVSRFPDTQYF
CDR3 DNA: TGTGCCAGCAGCTTGGTTTCGCGTTTCCCAGATACGCAGTATTTT

D gene: .
J gene: TRBJ1-5
clone size: .
V gene: TRBV4-3
CDR3 protein: CASSQEQGVNQPQHF
CDR3 DNA: TGCGCCAGCAGCCAAGAACAAGGGGTCAATCAGCCCCAGCATTTT

D gene: TRBD2
J gene: TRBJ2-7
clone size: .
V gene: TRBV9
CDR3 protein: CASSVGAGGLFEQYF
CDR3 DNA: TGTGCCAGCAGCGTAGGTGCGGGAGGTCTTTTTGAGCAGTACTTC

D gene: .
J gene: TRBJ2-2
clone size: .
V gene: TRBV10-3
CDR3 protein: CAIKPTGPGELFF
CDR3 DNA: TGTGCCATCAAACCCACGGGGCCCGGGGAGCTGTTTTTT

D gene: TRBD1
J gene: TRBJ2-1
clone size: .
V gene: TRBV5-1
CDR3 protein: CASTRDRGGNEQFF
CDR3 DNA: TGCGCCAGCACTAGGGACAGGGGAGGCAATGAGCAGTTCTTC

D gene: TRBD2
J gene: TRBJ2-1
clone size: once
V gene: TRBV11-2
CDR3 protein: CASSSTSGRRNEQFF
CDR3 DNA: TGTGCCAGCAGCTCGACTAGCGGGAGGAGGAATGAGCAGTTCTTC

D gene: .
J gene: TRBJ2-3
clone size: .
V gene: TRBV7-3
CDR3 protein: CASSSLVGTQYF
CDR3 DNA: TGTGCCAGCAGCTCTTTAGTAGGAACGCAGTATTTT

D gene: .
J gene: TRBJ1-5
clone size: .
V gene: TRBV7-2
CDR3 protein: CASSPVWEGQPQHF
CDR3 DNA: TGTGCCAGCAGCCCCGTATGGGAAGGGCAGCCCCAGCATTTT

D gene: .
J gene: TRBJ2-7
clone size: .
V gene: TRBV29-1
CDR3 protein: CSVEGLPHPYEQYF
CDR3 DNA: TGCAGCGTTGAAGGTTTACCTCACCCCTACGAGCAGTACTTC

D gene: TRBD1
J gene: TRBJ1-4
clone size: .
V gene: TRBV29-1
CDR3 protein: CSGGAGGREKLFF
CDR3 DNA: TGCAGCGGAGGCGCAGGGGGAAGAGAAAAACTGTTTTTT

D gene: TRBD2
J gene: TRBJ2-1
clone size: .
V gene: TRBV5-1
CDR3 protein: CASSFFSSGRSEQFF
CDR3 DNA: TGCGCCAGCAGCTTTTTTTCTAGCGGGAGGTCTGAGCAGTTCTTC

D gene: TRBD2
J gene: TRBJ2-1
clone size: .
V gene: TRBV28
CDR3 protein: CASSPPGLGGNEQFF
CDR3 DNA: TGTGCCAGCAGTCCCCCGGGTTTGGGGGGGAATGAGCAGTTCTTC

D gene: .
J gene: TRBJ2-3
clone size: once
V gene: TRBV6-5
CDR3 protein: CASSPTATTDTQYF
CDR3 DNA: TGTGCCAGCAGTCCGACTGCTACCACAGATACGCAGTATTTT

D gene: .
J gene: TRBJ2-3
clone size: .
V gene: TRBV21-1
CDR3 protein: CASRRKGDTQYF
CDR3 DNA: TGTGCCAGCCGCCGAAAAGGAGATACGCAGTATTTT

D gene: .
J gene: TRBJ1-1
clone size: .
V gene: TRBV7-3
CDR3 protein: CASSWTANTEAFF
CDR3 DNA: TGTGCCAGCAGCTGGACAGCGAACACTGAAGCTTTCTTT

D gene: .
J gene: TRBJ1-4
clone size: .
V gene: TRBV28
CDR3 protein: CASSRPANEKLFF
CDR3 DNA: TGTGCCAGCAGTCGACCGGCAAATGAAAAACTGTTTTTT

D gene: TRBD2
J gene: TRBJ2-1
clone size: .
V gene: TRBV28
CDR3 protein: CASSLAGGPSNEQFF
CDR3 DNA: TGTGCCAGCAGTTTAGCGGGAGGGCCGAGCAATGAGCAGTTCTTC

D gene: .
J gene: TRBJ1-1
clone size: .
V gene: TRBV11-1
CDR3 protein: CASSFGQLGLRAFF
CDR3 DNA: TGTGCCAGCAGCTTCGGACAATTGGGTCTAAGGGCTTTCTTT

D gene: TRBD1
J gene: TRBJ2-3
clone size: .
V gene: TRBV18
CDR3 protein: CASSLLQGSTDTQYF
CDR3 DNA: TGTGCCAGCTCACTTCTACAGGGGAGCACAGATACGCAGTATTTT

D gene: TRBD1
J gene: TRBJ1-2
clone size: .
V gene: TRBV28
CDR3 protein: CASSSGGLNYGYTF
CDR3 DNA: TGTGCCAGCAGTTCAGGGGGCTTGAACTATGGCTACACCTTC

D gene: .
J gene: TRBJ1-1
clone size: .
V gene: TRBV27
CDR3 protein: CASLEGGLNTEAFF
CDR3 DNA: TGTGCCAGCCTAGAGGGAGGCCTGAACACTGAAGCTTTCTTT

D gene: TRBD2
J gene: TRBJ2-3
clone size: .
V gene: TRBV10-3
CDR3 protein: CAISRGTSGSTDTQYF
CDR3 DNA: TGTGCCATCAGTCGGGGGACTAGCGGGAGTACAGATACGCAGTATTTT

D gene: TRBD2
J gene: TRBJ2-7
clone size: .
V gene: TRBV28
CDR3 protein: CASSFRSGSTYEQYF
CDR3 DNA: TGTGCCAGCAGTTTTAGAAGCGGGAGTACCTACGAGCAGTACTTC

D gene: .
J gene: TRBJ2-7
clone size: .
V gene: TRBV5-1
CDR3 protein: CASSLNFDEQYF
CDR3 DNA: TGCGCCAGCAGCTTGAATTTCGACGAGCAGTACTTC

D gene: .
J gene: TRBJ1-5
clone size: .
V gene: TRBV30
CDR3 protein: CAWSTGPVDQPQHF
CDR3 DNA: TGTGCCTGGAGCACCGGTCCCGTCGATCAGCCCCAGCATTTT

D gene: TRBD1
J gene: TRBJ2-7
clone size: .
V gene: TRBV19
CDR3 protein: CASSRSTTGTGFYEQYF
CDR3 DNA: TGTGCCAGTAGTCGCTCTACCACCGGGACAGGGTTCTACGAGCAGTACTTC

D gene: TRBD2
J gene: TRBJ2-5
clone size: .
V gene: TRBV29-1
CDR3 protein: CSVAFLAGTQETQYF
CDR3 DNA: TGCAGCGTTGCTTTTCTAGCGGGCACACAAGAGACCCAGTACTTC